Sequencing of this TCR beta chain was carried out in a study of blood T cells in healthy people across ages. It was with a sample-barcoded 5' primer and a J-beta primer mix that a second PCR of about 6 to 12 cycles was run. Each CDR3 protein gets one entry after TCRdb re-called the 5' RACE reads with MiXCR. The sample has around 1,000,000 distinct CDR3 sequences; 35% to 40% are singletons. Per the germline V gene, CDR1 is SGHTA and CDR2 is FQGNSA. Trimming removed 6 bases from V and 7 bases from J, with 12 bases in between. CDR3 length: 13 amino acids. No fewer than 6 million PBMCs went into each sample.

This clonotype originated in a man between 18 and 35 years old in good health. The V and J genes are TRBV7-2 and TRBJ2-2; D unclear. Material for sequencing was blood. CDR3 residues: CASRHPRGGELFF. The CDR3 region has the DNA TGTGCCAGCAGACATCCCCGTGGCGGGGAGCTGTTTTTT.